The sequence of this T cell receptor beta chain was determined in a study of CD8 T cells in Susac syndrome. The sample holds one count of this clonotype. Its antigen remains unidentified. Study findings and constraints: Susac-specific public clones found in total CD8+ repertoires numbered some 15, and those in CD8+ TEMRA repertoires numbered about five. The authors acknowledged that the study's TCR sequencing and HLA analysis involved relatively few individuals.

CDR1 is MGHRA, CDR2 YSYEKL, per germline. The V and J ends lost 5 bases and 6 bases respectively, with 14 bases between them. The CDR3 covers 13 residues. Reverse transcription of about 0.5 to 1 ug RNA used random hexamers. The CDR3 of TCR beta was amplified by immunoSEQ multiplex PCR across 54 Vbeta and 13 Jbeta. TCRdb called the immunoSEQ multiplex PCR reads again in MiXCR, with one record for every CDR3 protein. Altogether about 100,000 distinct CDR3 sequences are present, roughly 96% being singletons, with the ten largest covering approximately 0.3%. The chain employs TRBV4-1 and TRBJ2-7; the D is unclear. Sequencing was done on a sample of CD8+ T cells from PBMCs. This TCR derives from a human donor with Susac syndrome. CDR3 amino acids: CASSYSLNIEQYF. In DNA form, the CDR3 reads TGCGCCAGCAGCTATTCTTTAAACATCGAGCAGTACTTC.